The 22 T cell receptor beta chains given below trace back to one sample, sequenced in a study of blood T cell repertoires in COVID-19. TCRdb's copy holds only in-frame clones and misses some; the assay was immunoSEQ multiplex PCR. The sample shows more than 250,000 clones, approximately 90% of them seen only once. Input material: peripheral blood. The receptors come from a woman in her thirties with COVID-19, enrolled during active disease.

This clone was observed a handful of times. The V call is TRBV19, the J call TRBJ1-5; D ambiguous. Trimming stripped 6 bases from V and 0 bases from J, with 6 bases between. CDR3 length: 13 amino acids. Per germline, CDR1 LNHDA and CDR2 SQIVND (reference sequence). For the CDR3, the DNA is TGTGCCAGTAGCCCAAATAGCAATCAGCCCCAGCATTTT. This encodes CASSPNSNQPQHF.

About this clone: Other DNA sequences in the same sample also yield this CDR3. This CDR3 reads CASSIAVSNQPQHF. CDR3 in DNA: TGTGCCAGTAGTATAGCGGTGTCAAATCAGCCCCAGCATTTT. The chain is built from TRBV19 and TRBJ1-5; D call uncertain. Trimming cost V 1 base and J 4 bases, with 8 bases left between them. This CDR3 has 14 amino acids. Looked up from germline, CDR1 is LNHDA and CDR2 is SQIVND (reference sequence).

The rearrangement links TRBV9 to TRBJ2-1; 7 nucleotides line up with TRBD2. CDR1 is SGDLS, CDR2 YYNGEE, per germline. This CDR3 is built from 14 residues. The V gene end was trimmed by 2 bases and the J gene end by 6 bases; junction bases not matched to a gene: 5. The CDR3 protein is CASSVWGGGNEQFF. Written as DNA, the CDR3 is TGTGCCAGCAGCGTTTGGGGGGGAGGCAATGAGCAGTTCTTC.

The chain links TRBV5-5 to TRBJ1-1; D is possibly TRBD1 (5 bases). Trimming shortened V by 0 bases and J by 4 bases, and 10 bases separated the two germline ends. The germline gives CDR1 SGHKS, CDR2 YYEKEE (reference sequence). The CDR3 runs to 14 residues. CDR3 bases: TGTGCCAGCAGCTTGGGGCCCAGGGCCACTGAAGCTTTCTTT. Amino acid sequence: CASSLGPRATEAFF.

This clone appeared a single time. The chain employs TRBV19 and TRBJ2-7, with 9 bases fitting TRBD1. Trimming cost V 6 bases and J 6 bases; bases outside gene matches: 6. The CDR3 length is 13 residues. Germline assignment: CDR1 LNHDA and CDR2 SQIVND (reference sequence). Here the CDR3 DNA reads TGTGCCAGTAGCGGACAGGGGAAAAGCGAGCAGTACTTC. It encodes CASSGQGKSEQYF.

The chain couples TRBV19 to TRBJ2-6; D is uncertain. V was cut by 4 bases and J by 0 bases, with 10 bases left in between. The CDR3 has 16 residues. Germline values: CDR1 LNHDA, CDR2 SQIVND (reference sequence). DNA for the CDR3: TGTGCCAGTAGTAGGGCATCGAGCTCTGGGGCCAACGTCCTGACTTTC. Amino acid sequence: CASSRASSSGANVLTF.

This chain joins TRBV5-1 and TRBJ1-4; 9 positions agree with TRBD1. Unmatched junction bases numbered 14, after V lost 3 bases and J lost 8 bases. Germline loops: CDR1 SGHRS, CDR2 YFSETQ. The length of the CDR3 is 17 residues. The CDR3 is CASSYGQGNGFGEKLFF. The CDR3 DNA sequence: TGCGCCAGCAGCTACGGACAGGGGAACGGTTTCGGGGAAAAACTGTTTTTT.

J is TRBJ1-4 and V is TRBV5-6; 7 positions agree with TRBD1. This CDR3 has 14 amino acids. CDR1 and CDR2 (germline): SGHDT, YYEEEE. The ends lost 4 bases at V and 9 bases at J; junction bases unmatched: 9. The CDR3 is CASSTDQGEKKLFF. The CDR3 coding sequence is TGTGCCAGCAGCACCGATCAGGGGGAGAAAAAACTGTTTTTT.

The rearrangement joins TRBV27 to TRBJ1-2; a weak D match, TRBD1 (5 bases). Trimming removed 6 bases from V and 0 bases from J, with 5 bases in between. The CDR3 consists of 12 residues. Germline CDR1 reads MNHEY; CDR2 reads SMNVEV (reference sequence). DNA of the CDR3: TGTGCCAGCAGACAGGCTAACTATGGCTACACCTTC. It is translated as CASRQANYGYTF.

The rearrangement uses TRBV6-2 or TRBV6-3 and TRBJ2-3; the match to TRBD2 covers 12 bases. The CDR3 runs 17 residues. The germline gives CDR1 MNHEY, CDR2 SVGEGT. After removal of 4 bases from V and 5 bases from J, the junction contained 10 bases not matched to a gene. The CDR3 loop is CASSWRTSGDSGDTQYF. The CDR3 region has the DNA TGTGCCAGCAGTTGGCGGACTAGCGGGGATAGTGGAGATACGCAGTATTTT.

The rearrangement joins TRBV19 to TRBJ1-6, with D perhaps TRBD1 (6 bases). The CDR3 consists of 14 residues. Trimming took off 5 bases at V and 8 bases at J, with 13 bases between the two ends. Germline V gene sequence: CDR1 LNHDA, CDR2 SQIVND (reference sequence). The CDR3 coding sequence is TGTGCCAGTAGTCGAGGGGGGGCTCATTCACCCCTCCACTTT. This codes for CASSRGGAHSPLHF.

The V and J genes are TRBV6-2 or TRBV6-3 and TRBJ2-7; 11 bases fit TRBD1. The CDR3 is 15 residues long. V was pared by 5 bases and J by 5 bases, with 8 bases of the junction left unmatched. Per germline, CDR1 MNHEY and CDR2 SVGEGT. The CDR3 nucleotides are TGTGCCAGCAGTACGGGACAGGGGGTGGCCAACGAGCAGTACTTC. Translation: CASSTGQGVANEQYF.

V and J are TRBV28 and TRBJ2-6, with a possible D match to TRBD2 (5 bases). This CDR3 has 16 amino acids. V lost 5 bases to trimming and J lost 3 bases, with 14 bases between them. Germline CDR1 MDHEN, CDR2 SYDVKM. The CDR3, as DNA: TGTGCCAGCAGTCGTGGGGAGACGGATGGGGCCAACGTCCTGACTTTC. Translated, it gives CASSRGETDGANVLTF. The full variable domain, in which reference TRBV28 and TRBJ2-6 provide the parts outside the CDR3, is DVKVTQSSRYLVKRTGEKVFLECVQDMDHENMFWYRQDPGLGLRLIYFSYDVKMKEKGDIPEGYSVSREKKERFSLILESASTNQTSMYLCASSRGETDGANVLTFGAGSRLTVL.

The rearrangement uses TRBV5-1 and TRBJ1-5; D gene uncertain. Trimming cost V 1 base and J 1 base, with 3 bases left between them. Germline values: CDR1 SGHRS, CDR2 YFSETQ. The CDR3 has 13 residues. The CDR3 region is CASSLSSNQPQHF. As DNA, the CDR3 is TGCGCCAGCAGCTTGTCGAGCAATCAGCCCCAGCATTTT.

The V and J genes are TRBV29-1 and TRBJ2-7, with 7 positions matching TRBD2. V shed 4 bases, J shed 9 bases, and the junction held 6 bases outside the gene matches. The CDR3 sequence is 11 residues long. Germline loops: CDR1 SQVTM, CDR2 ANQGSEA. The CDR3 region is CSVGEGSRQYV. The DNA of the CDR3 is TGCAGCGTTGGGGAGGGCAGCAGGCAGTACGTC.

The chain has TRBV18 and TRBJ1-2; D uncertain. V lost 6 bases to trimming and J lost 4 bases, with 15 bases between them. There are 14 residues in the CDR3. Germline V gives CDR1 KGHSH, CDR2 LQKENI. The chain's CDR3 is CASSRGLGGYGYTF. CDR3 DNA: TGTGCCAGCTCCCGAGGGCTCGGAGGCTATGGCTACACCTTC.

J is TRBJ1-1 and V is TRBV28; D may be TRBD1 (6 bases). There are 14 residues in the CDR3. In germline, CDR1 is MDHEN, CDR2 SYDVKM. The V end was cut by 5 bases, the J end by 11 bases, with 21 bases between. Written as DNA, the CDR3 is TGTGCCAGCAGTCTCAGGCAGGGGCGCTTTCGGGCTTTCTTT. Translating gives CASSLRQGRFRAFF.

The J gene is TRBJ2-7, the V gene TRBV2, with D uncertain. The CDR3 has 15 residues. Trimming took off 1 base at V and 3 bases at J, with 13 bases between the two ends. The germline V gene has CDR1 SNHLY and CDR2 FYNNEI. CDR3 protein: CASSEGVVADYEQYF. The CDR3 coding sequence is TGTGCCAGCAGTGAAGGGGTGGTGGCGGACTACGAGCAGTACTTC.

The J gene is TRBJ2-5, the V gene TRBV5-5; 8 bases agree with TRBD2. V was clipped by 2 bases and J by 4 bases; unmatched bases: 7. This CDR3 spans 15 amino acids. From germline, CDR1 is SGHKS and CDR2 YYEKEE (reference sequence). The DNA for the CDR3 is TGTGCCAGCAGCTTCGCGGGAGGAGGTGGAGAGACCCAGTACTTC. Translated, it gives CASSFAGGGGETQYF.

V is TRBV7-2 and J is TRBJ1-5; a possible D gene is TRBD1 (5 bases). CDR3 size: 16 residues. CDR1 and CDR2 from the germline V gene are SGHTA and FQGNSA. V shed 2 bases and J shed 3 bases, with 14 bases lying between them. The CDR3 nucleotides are TGTGCCAGCAGCTTAAATTCGGCAGGGAACAATCAGCCCCAGCATTTT. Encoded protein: CASSLNSAGNNQPQHF. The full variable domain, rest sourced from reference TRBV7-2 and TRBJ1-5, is GAGVSQSPSNKVTEKGKDVELRCDPISGHTALYWYRQSLGQGLEFLIYFQGNSAPDKSGLPSDRFSAERTGGSVSTLTIQRTQQEDSAVYLCASSLNSAGNNQPQHFGDGTRLSIL.

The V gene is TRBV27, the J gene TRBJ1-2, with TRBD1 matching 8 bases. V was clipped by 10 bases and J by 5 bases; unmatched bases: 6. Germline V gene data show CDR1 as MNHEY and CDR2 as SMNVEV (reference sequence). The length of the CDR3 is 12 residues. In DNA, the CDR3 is TGTGCCACCCGGACAGGGCCTTATGGCTACACCTTC. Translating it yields CATRTGPYGYTF.

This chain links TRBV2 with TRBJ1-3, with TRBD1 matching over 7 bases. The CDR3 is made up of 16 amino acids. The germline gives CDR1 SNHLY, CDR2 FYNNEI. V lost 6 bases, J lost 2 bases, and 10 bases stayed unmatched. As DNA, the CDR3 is TGTGCCAGCAGCCCTATACAGGGGTTCGCTGGAAACACCATATATTTT. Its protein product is CASSPIQGFAGNTIYF.